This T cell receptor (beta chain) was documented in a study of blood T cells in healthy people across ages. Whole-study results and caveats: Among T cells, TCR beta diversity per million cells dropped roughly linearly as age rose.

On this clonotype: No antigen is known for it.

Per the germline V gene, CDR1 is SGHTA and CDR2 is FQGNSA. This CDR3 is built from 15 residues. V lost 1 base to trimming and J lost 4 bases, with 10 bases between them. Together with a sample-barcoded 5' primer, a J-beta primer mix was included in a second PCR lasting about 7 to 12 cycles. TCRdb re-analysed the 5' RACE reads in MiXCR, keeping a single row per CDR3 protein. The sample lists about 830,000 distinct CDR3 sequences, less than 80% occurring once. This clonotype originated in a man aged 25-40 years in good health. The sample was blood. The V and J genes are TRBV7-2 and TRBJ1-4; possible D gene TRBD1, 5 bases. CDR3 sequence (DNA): TGTGCCAGCAGCTTAGTTACAGGCAGTAATGAAAAACTGTTTTTT. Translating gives CASSLVTGSNEKLFF.